This TCR beta chain derives from a study of graft-versus-host responses after intestinal transplantation. Turning to the study itself: Among the recipients, all got anti-thymocyte globulin induction and then tacrolimus and steroids for approximately 3 years.

Study results and caveats: Researchers found GvH clones in recipient marrow, and some showed up first in ileum or blood.

Profiling relied on immunoSEQ multiplex PCR, and the TCRdb table lists in-frame clones only, not all of them. This sample has more than 50,000 clones, with about 90% found just once. The V gene lost 6 bases and the J gene lost 5 bases, with 16 bases spanning the gap. The germline V gene encodes CDR1 MNHNS and CDR2 SASEGT. CDR3 length equals 14 residues. Concerning this clone itself: What it binds is unknown.

The clonotype originates from a human patient who received an intestinal transplant, so some T cells may come from the graft donor. This material consisted of PBMCs, taken around 120 days after intestinal transplantation. The genes are TRBV6-1 and TRBJ2-5; maybe TRBD1 (5 bases). CDR3 sequence (DNA): TGTGCCAGCAGGGTCCGACTGAAGGGGGAGACCCAGTACTTC. Translating it yields CASRVRLKGETQYF.